This T cell receptor (beta chain) is from a study of blood T cells in healthy people across ages. The study, taken as a whole, reports: Estimates based on one million T cells were treated as lower bounds.

Notes on this clonotype: What it binds is unknown.

This CDR3 spans 16 amino acids. CDR1 MGHRA and CDR2 YSYEKL come from the germline V gene. The trim removed 4 bases at V and 11 bases at J, leaving 18 bases unmatched. PCR was performed a second time for about 7 to 11 cycles using a sample-barcoded 5' primer and a J-beta primer mix. In TCRdb, the 5' RACE reads were re-called with MiXCR into one record per CDR3 protein. Here the sample spans about 1 million distinct CDR3 sequences, less than 50% being singletons. The sequence came from a woman aged 60 to 75 in good health. The chain joins TRBV4-1 to TRBJ2-5, with TRBD2 matching 8 bases. The sample consisted of blood. The DNA of the CDR3 is TGCGCCAGCAGCCTCATGTCTGCGGGAGGATGGAATGAGCAGTACTTC. Translation gives CASSLMSAGGWNEQYF.